The rows below give T cell receptor beta chains drawn from one sample of a study of monozygotic twins with inflammatory bowel disease. Reanalyzing the 5' RACE reads, TCRdb keeps one entry per CDR3 protein, without DNA. The specimen's table records around 97,000 distinct CDR3 sequences. Sequencing was performed on blood. The receptors were sampled from a human donor with ulcerative colitis or Crohn's disease, or a healthy co-twin of an affected twin (not recorded which). The CDR3 runs from the conserved cysteine through the conserved F or W. The order of the fields is J gene, V gene, CDR3 protein.

TRBJ2-1 TRBV11-2 CASSHRVAGSYNEQFF
TRBJ1-5 TRBV10-3 CAISEVLNQPQHF
TRBJ2-7 TRBV6-1 CASRPAVAGGYEQYF
TRBJ1-1 TRBV19 CASSSAPWRTGSDTQAFF
TRBJ2-3 TRBV29-1 CSGHRGTTSTDTQYF
TRBJ2-5 TRBV7-6 CASSLAYRGAGVQETQYF
TRBJ2-5 TRBV20-1 CSARDSGGGGETQYF
TRBJ1-3 TRBV11-2 CASSLVPDNTIYF
TRBJ2-3 TRBV3-1 CASSQETGTGVKDTQYF
TRBJ1-5 TRBV11-2 CASSSSTGVYQPQHF
TRBJ1-2 TRBV7-2 CASRSPGRGKGFSGYTF